The text below deals with one T cell receptor (beta chain). Its antigen is unknown. MiXCR, applied by TCRdb to the RT-PCR reads, yields one record per CDR3 protein. Of a few hundred thousand distinct CDR3 sequences in the sample, 9.5% to 12% were seen once. The sample comes from a study of response to subunit inactivated influenza vaccine. Study-wide results and limits: That few new T cells are recruited by each seasonal influenza vaccination was the authors' suggestion.

The V gene end was trimmed by 5 bases and the J gene end by 0 bases; junction bases not matched to a gene: 2. The germline V gene has CDR1 KGHDR and CDR2 SFDVKD. The CDR3 runs 15 residues. The sample in question was PBMCs from blood, obtained about 40 days after vaccination. This receptor was taken from a man aged 45-60 years who received an inactivated influenza vaccine. The chain combines TRBV24-1 with TRBJ1-4, with TRBD1 identical over 7 bases. The CDR3 is CATSGGTATNEKLFF. CDR3 bases: TGTGCCACCAGTGGTGGGACAGCAACTAATGAAAAACTGTTTTTT.